These 9 T cell receptor beta chains came from one sample sequenced in a study of response to subunit inactivated influenza vaccine. A single record per CDR3 protein comes from TCRdb applying MiXCR to the RT-PCR reads. The sample includes hundreds of thousands of distinct CDR3 sequences, approximately 7.7% of them seen just once. The source material was PBMCs from blood, sampled around 2 years after vaccination. The receptors originated from a man between 50 and 75 years old who received an inactivated influenza vaccine.

This clonotype was seen repeatedly, ten times or more. The chain combines TRBV12-3 or TRBV12-4 with TRBJ2-2; TRBD2 matches at 8 bases. Trimming removed 5 bases from V and 3 bases from J; junction bases left unmatched: 11. The CDR3 covers 17 residues. The CDR3 coding sequence is TGTGCCAGCAGTCCGGGACTAGTGGTGAGGGACACCGGGGAGCTGTTTTTT. Protein product: CASSPGLVVRDTGELFF.

The chain carries TRBV29-1 and TRBJ2-1, with D hard to call. The CDR3 is made up of 11 amino acids. Germline assignment: CDR1 SQVTM and CDR2 ANQGSEA. Trimming left V 4 bases short and J 5 bases short, with 6 bases between. As DNA, the CDR3 is TGCAGCGTTGGGATTAACAATGAGCAGTTCTTC. Its translation is CSVGINNEQFF.

At least ten counts were recorded for this clonotype. The gene calls are TRBV10-3 and TRBJ1-1; weak D call: TRBD1 (5 bases). This CDR3 is 17 amino acids long. Trimming shortened V by 3 bases and J by 0 bases, and 17 bases separated the two germline ends. CDR1 and CDR2 from the germline V gene are ENHRY and SYGVKD. The CDR3 here is CAISEVKGLSLNTEAFF. The DNA of the CDR3 is TGTGCCATCAGTGAAGTAAAGGGACTCTCATTGAACACTGAAGCTTTCTTT.

This clonotype was recorded at least ten times. The chain joins TRBV29-1 to TRBJ2-7, with unresolved D. The germline CDR1 and CDR2 sequences are SQVTM and ANQGSEA. The V end was cut by 4 bases, the J end by 7 bases, with 11 bases between. CDR3 length: 11 amino acids. Written as DNA, the CDR3 is TGCAGCGTTGGACTGTCAAGAGAGCAGTACTTC. As protein: CSVGLSREQYF.

This clonotype was seen at least ten times. CDR3 coding DNA: TGTGCTAGTGGTCTTGGGACAGGGAGAGAGACCCAGTACTTC. It specifies CASGLGTGRETQYF. V and J are TRBV12-5 and TRBJ2-5, with 9 nucleotides matching TRBD1. The CDR3 runs 14 residues. Germline V gene lookup returns CDR1 LGHNT and CDR2 FRNRAP. V lost 5 bases and J lost 4; bases outside the gene matches: 5.

Only a few counts were recorded for this clonotype. V usage is TRBV20-1 and J usage is TRBJ2-3; tentatively, D is TRBD1 or TRBD2 (6 bases each). From germline, CDR1 is DFQATT and CDR2 SNEGSKA (reference sequence). The CDR3 totals 14 residues. Trimming removed 1 base at V and 1 base at J, with 9 bases between. For the CDR3, the DNA is TGCAGTGCTAGAGGGGGGGCTGGCACAGATACGCAGTATTTT. Translation: CSARGGAGTDTQYF.

This clonotype appeared a few times. V gene TRBV25-1 combines with J gene TRBJ2-2; D is perhaps TRBD1 or TRBD2 (5 bases each). The CDR3 length is 15 residues. The V gene's germline CDR1 is MGHDK and CDR2 SYGVNS. The V end was cut by 0 bases, the J end by 1 base, with 6 bases between. CDR3: CASSEYGGNTGELFF. The CDR3 DNA follows: TGTGCCAGCAGTGAATATGGGGGGAACACCGGGGAGCTGTTTTTT. The full variable domain, in which reference TRBV25-1 and TRBJ2-2 provide the parts outside the CDR3, is EADIYQTPRYLVIGTGKKITLECSQTMGHDKMYWYQQDPGMELHLIHYSYGVNSTEKGDLSSESTVSRIRTEHFPLTLESARPSHTSQYLCASSEYGGNTGELFFGEGSRLTVL.

The chain couples TRBV7-2 to TRBJ2-3; maybe TRBD1 (6 bases). The CDR3 runs to 15 residues. From germline, CDR1 is SGHTA and CDR2 FQGNSA. V lost 1 base and J lost 1, with 9 bases in between. The CDR3: CASSLGPGGTDTQYF. The CDR3 DNA is TGTGCCAGCAGCTTAGGGCCAGGGGGCACAGATACGCAGTATTTT.

This clonotype has only a few counts. V gene TRBV20-1 combines with J gene TRBJ2-7; D may correspond to TRBD1 or TRBD2 (5 bases each). Between the trimmed V and J ends, which lost 1 base and 2 bases, there was a span of 12 bases. CDR1 and CDR2 (germline): DFQATT, SNEGSKA (reference sequence). This CDR3 spans 14 amino acids. The CDR3 DNA follows: TGCAGTGCTAGAGCCCGGGACGGAGCCTACGAGCAGTACTTC. Residues: CSARARDGAYEQYF.